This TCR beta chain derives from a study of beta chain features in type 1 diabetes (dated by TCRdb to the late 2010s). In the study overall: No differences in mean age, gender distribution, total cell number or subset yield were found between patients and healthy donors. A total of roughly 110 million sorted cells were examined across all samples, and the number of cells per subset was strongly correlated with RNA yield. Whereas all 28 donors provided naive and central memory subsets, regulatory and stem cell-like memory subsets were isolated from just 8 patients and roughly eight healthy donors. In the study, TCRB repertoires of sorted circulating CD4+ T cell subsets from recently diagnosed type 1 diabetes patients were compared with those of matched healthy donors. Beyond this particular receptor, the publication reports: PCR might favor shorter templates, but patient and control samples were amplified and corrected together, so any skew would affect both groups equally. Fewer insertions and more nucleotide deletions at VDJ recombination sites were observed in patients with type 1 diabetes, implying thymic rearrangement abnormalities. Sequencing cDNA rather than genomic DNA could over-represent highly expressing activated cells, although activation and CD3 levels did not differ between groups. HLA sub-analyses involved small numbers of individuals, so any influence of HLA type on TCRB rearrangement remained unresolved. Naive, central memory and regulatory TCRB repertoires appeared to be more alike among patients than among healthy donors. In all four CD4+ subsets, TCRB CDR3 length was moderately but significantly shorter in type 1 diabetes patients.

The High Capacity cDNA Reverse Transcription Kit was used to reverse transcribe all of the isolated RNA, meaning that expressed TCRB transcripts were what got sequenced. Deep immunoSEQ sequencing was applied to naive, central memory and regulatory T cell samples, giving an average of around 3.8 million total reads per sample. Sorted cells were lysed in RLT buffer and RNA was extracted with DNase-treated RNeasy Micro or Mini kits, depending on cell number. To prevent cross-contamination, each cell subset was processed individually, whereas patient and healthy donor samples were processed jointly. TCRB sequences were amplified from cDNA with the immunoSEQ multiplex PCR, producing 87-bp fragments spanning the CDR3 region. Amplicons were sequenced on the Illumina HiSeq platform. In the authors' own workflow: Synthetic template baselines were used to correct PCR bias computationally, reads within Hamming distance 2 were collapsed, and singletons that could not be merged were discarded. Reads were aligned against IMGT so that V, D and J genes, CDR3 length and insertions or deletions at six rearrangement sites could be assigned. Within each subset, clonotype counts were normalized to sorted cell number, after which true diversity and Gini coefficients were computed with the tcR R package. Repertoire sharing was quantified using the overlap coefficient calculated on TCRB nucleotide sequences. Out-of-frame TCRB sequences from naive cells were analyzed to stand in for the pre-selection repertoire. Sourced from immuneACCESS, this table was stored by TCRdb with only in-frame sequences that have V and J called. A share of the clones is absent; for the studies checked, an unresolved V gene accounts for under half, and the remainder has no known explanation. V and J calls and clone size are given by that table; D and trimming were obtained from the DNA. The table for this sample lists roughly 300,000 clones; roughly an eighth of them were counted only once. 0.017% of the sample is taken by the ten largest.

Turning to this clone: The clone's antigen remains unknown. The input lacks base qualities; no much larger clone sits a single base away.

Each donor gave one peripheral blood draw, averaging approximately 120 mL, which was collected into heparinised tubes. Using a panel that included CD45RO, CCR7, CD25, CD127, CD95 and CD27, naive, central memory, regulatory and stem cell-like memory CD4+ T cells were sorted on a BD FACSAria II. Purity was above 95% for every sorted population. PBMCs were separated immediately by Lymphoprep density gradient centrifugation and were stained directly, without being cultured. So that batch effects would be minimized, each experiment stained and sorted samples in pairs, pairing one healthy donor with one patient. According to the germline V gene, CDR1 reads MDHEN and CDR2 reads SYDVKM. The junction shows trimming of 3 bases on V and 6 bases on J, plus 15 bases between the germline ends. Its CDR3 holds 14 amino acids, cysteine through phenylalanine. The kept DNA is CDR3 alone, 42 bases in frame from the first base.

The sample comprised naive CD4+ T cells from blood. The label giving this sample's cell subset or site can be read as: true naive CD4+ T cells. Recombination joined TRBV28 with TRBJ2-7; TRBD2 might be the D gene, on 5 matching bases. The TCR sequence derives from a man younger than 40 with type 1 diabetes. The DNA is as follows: TGTGCCAGCAGTTTTCGGACTCGCCTCCTCGAGCAGTACTTC. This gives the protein CASSFRTRLLEQYF.